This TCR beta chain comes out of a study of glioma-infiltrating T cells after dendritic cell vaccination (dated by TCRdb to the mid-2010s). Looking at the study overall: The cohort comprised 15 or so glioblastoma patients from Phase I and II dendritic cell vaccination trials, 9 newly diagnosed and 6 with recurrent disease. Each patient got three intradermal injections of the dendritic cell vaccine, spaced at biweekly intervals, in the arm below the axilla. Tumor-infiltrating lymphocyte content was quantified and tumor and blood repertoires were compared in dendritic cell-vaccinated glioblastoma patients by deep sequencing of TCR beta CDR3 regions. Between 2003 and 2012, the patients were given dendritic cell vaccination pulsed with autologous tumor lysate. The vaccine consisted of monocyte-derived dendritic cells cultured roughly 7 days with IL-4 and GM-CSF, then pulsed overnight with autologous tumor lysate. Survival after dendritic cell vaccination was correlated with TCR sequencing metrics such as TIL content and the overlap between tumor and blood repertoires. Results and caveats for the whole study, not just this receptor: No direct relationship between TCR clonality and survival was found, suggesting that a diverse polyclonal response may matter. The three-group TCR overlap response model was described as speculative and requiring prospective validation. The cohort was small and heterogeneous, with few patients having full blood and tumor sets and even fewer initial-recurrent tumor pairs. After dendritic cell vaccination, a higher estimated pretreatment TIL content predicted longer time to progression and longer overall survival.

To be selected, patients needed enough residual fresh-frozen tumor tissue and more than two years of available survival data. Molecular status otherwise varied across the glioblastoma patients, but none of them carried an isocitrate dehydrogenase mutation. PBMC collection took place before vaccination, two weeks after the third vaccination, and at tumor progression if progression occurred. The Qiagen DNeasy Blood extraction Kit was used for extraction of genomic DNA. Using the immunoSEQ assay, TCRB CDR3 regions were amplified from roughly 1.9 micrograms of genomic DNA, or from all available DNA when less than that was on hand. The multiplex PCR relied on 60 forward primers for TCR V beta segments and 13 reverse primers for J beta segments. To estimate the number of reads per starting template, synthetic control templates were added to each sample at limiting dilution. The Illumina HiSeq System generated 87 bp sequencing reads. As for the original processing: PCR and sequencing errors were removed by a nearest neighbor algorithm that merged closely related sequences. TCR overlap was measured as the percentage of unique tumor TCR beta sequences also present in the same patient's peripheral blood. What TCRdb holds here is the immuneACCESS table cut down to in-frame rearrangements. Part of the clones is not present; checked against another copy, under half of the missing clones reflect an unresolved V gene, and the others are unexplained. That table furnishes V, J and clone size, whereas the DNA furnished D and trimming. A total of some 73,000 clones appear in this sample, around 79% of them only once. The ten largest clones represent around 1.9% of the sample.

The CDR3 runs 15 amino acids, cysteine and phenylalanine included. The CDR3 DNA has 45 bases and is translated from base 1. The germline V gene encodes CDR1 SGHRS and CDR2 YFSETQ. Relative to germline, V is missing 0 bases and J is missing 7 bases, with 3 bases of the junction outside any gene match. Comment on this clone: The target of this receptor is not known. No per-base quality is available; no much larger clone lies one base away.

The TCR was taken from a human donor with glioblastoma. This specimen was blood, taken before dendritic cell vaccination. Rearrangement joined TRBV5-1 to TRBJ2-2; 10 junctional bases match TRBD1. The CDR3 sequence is CASSLGQGAGGELFF. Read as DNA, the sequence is TGCGCCAGCAGCTTGGGACAGGGGGCTGGCGGGGAGCTGTTTTTT.